One sample yielded the 24 T cell receptor beta chains listed below, sequenced in a study of long-term antiretroviral therapy in people with HIV. With survey level as its setting, the immunoSEQ assay was v3.0. The protocol was immunoSEQ multiplex PCR, while the TCRdb copy is restricted to in-frame clones and leaves out a portion. In the table there are more than 20,000 clones, roughly 95% of which are singletons. Material: unsorted PBMCs, obtained just over 4.8 years after starting antiretroviral therapy. Receptors originate from a woman aged 50 to 60 with HIV.

The rearrangement joins TRBV28 to TRBJ2-1, with a possible D match to TRBD2 (5 bases). Germline CDR1 MDHEN, CDR2 SYDVKM. The CDR3 is 17 residues long. Trimming pared 2 bases from V and 2 bases from J, leaving 16 bases between. CDR3 loop: CASSLDPTAEAYNEQFF. In DNA, the CDR3 is TGTGCCAGCAGTTTAGACCCTACAGCGGAGGCCTACAATGAGCAGTTCTTC.

This clone showed up just once. The chain uses TRBV27 and TRBJ2-7; D unclear. The CDR3 spans 14 residues. Germline V gene data show CDR1 as MNHEY and CDR2 as SMNVEV (reference sequence). Trimming took 0 bases from V and 1 from J, leaving 7 bases between them. CDR3 sequence (DNA): TGTGCCAGCAGTTTATCCCTAGGTTCCTACGAGCAGTACTTC. It yields the protein CASSLSLGSYEQYF.

V usage is TRBV28 and J usage is TRBJ2-1, with D possibly matching TRBD2 (6 bases). There are 14 residues in the CDR3. CDR1 is MDHEN and CDR2 is SYDVKM in the germline V gene. The V gene lost 8 bases and the J gene lost 2 bases, with 13 bases spanning the gap. CDR3 DNA: TGTGCCAGCCTCAGCGGAGGGGCCTACAATGAGCAGTTCTTC. It translates to CASLSGGAYNEQFF.

In its sample, this clone was seen once. V usage is TRBV6-4 and J usage is TRBJ1-2; 12 positions match TRBD1. This CDR3 spans 14 amino acids. Germline V lookup: CDR1 MRHNA, CDR2 SNTAGT. Trimming removed 10 bases from V and 5 bases from J; junction bases left unmatched: 8. The CDR3 DNA reads TGTGCCACCAACCCGGGACAGGGGGCGTATGGCTACACCTTC. Amino acids: CATNPGQGAYGYTF.

The chain carries TRBV6-1 and TRBJ1-5; 7 bases align to TRBD1. The germline V gene encodes CDR1 MNHNS and CDR2 SASEGT. The CDR3 consists of 14 residues. With 6 bases clipped from V and 6 bases from J, the junction kept 8 bases outside the gene matches. The CDR3, as DNA: TGTGCCAGCAGCCCGGGACAGTTGAGTCAGCCCCAGCATTTT. Its translation: CASSPGQLSQPQHF.

The J gene is TRBJ1-1, the V gene TRBV11-1; 9 bases map to TRBD1. This CDR3 has 15 amino acids. V lost 4 bases to trimming and J lost 0 bases; unmatched junction nucleotides: 3. Germline values: CDR1 SGHAT, CDR2 FQDESV (reference sequence). For the CDR3, the DNA is TGTGCCAGCAGCTGGACAGGGGCGATGAACACTGAAGCTTTCTTT. It codes for CASSWTGAMNTEAFF.

J is TRBJ1-1 and V is TRBV29-1; 7 bases agree with TRBD1. The germline gives CDR1 SQVTM, CDR2 ANQGSEA. This CDR3 has 12 amino acids. V gave up 5 bases and J gave up 1 base; unmatched junction bases: 1. In nucleotides, the CDR3 is TGCAGCGTTACAGGGGAGAACACTGAAGCTTTCTTT. It is translated as CSVTGENTEAFF.

The genes are TRBV9 and TRBJ2-7, with 7 positions matching TRBD2. V shed 3 bases and J 5 bases; nucleotides not matched to a gene: 11. This CDR3 region has 15 residues. Germline V gene lookup returns CDR1 SGDLS and CDR2 YYNGEE. The CDR3 is CASSAGAGTIDEQYF. The CDR3 nucleotides read TGTGCCAGCAGCGCGGGAGCCGGGACTATAGACGAGCAGTACTTC.

CDR3 nucleotides: TGCGCCAGCAGTGAGTCGATGTGGGGACAGGGGCACGAGCAGTACTTC. Translating it yields CASSESMWGQGHEQYF. V is TRBV10-1 and J is TRBJ2-7; 10 positions match TRBD1. Per the germline V gene, CDR1 is WNHNN and CDR2 is SYGVQD (reference sequence). The CDR3 is 16 residues long. Trimming cost V 0 bases and J 5 bases; bases outside gene matches: 7.

The V call is TRBV15, the J call TRBJ2-3; 7 bases line up with TRBD2. The CDR3 is 17 amino acids. V lost 1 base, J lost 3 bases, and 10 bases stayed unmatched. The germline gives CDR1 LNHNV, CDR2 YYDKDF (reference sequence). In nucleotides, the CDR3 is TGTGCCACCAGCAGAGCCTTTGGCGGGAGTAAAACAGATACGCAGTATTTT. Encoded protein: CATSRAFGGSKTDTQYF.

The V and J genes are TRBV2 and TRBJ1-1; D remains unclear. V dropped 8 bases and J dropped 7 bases, with 8 bases sitting between them. The CDR3 loop spans 10 amino acids. Germline assignment: CDR1 SNHLY and CDR2 FYNNEI. The CDR3 loop reads CASGEYEAFF. The DNA of the CDR3 is TGTGCCAGCGGGGAGTATGAAGCTTTCTTT.

V is TRBV27 and J is TRBJ1-5; no firm D call. V was shortened by 5 bases and J by 9 bases, with 20 bases between the two germline ends. The CDR3 is 15 residues long. CDR1 MNHEY and CDR2 SMNVEV come from the germline V gene (reference sequence). In nucleotides, the CDR3 is TGTGCCAGCAGTACCCCTTCGTCGGGATCAGGGCCCCAGCATTTT. Residues: CASSTPSSGSGPQHF.

This clone has just one count. The chain couples TRBV10-1 to TRBJ2-7, with 14 nucleotides matching TRBD2. The CDR3 has 22 amino acids. J gave up 1 base and V 6 bases, and 23 bases lay outside the gene matches. The germline V gene encodes CDR1 WNHNN and CDR2 SYGVQD (reference sequence). In DNA, the CDR3 is TGCGCCAGCAGGAAAGTATTTGCGGGACTAGCGGGAGAGTGTGAAGGTTCCTACGAGCAGTACTTC. This encodes CASRKVFAGLAGECEGSYEQYF.

The chain joins TRBV4-1 to TRBJ2-3; D unresolved. Germline V CDR1 and CDR2: MGHRA, YSYEKL. The CDR3 loop spans 15 amino acids. V lost 1 base, J lost 5 bases, and 13 bases lay in between. Here the CDR3 DNA reads TGCGCCAGCAGCCAAGGTGAACGGAAGGGAGATACGCAGTATTTT. Translating it yields CASSQGERKGDTQYF.

In the case of this clone: At one end the junction does not follow the germline gene, possibly because of a read error. This chain joins TRBV11-2 and TRBJ2-7; D gene unclear. Germline V lookup: CDR1 SGHAT, CDR2 FQNNGV. The CDR3 loop spans 11 amino acids. CDR3 in amino acids: CASSLEGRGDF. The CDR3 nucleotides read TGTGCCAGCAGCTTAGAAGGCCGTGGGGACTTC.

V gene TRBV5-1 combines with J gene TRBJ2-3; either TRBD1 or TRBD2 may supply D (5 bases each). CDR1 is SGHRS and CDR2 is YFSETQ in the germline V gene. With 3 bases removed from V and 2 bases from J, the gap between germline ends came to 10 bases. This CDR3 has 14 amino acids. The CDR3 nucleotides are TGCGCCAGCAGCTGGGGGATGACCACAGATACGCAGTATTTT. Translating it yields CASSWGMTTDTQYF.

The gene calls are TRBV4-3 and TRBJ2-1; D perhaps matches TRBD1 (5 bases). Germline loops: CDR1 LGHNA, CDR2 YSLEER. The CDR3 is 13 residues long. Trimming took 2 bases from V and 9 from J, leaving 11 bases between them. CDR3 DNA: TGCGCCAGCAGCCAATCTCAGGGTAGTGAGCAGTTCTTC. This encodes CASSQSQGSEQFF.

V gene TRBV7-6 combines with J gene TRBJ2-1, with TRBD2 matching 10 bases. Germline V gene lookup returns CDR1 SGHVS and CDR2 FNYEAQ. V shed 3 bases, J shed 6 bases, and the junction held 5 bases outside the gene matches. CDR3 size: 15 residues. This CDR3 reads CASSFGTSVFNEQFF. The CDR3 DNA reads TGTGCCAGCAGCTTCGGGACTAGCGTTTTCAATGAGCAGTTCTTC.

The chain carries TRBV4-1 and TRBJ2-5; D not certain. The germline gives CDR1 MGHRA, CDR2 YSYEKL. Trimming took off 1 base at V and 5 bases at J, with 11 bases between the two ends. The CDR3 is 14 amino acids. The CDR3 loop reads CASSQVADPETQYF. CDR3 sequence (DNA): TGCGCCAGCAGCCAAGTGGCAGATCCGGAGACCCAGTACTTC.

The chain employs TRBV6-1 and TRBJ1-5, with 8 positions matching TRBD1. The junction had 5 bases not matched to a gene; V was cut back by 5 bases and J by 2 bases. Germline lookup yields CDR1 MNHNS and CDR2 SASEGT. This CDR3 contains 15 residues. The CDR3 is CASSLDRGGNQPQHF. DNA for the CDR3: TGTGCCAGCAGTTTAGACAGGGGAGGCAATCAGCCCCAGCATTTT.

This clone was picked up a small number of times. This rearrangement joins TRBV14 to TRBJ1-5; D unclear. Germline loops: CDR1 SGHDN, CDR2 FVKESK. The CDR3 consists of 15 residues. The V and J ends lost 8 bases and 1 base respectively, with 15 bases between them. DNA for the CDR3: TGTGCCAGCGTCTGGGAGGGTCACAGCAATCAGCCCCAGCATTTT. Translating it yields CASVWEGHSNQPQHF.

The chain combines TRBV6-6 with TRBJ2-1, with 7 bases aligning to TRBD1. The germline CDR1 and CDR2 sequences are MNHNY and SVGAGI (reference sequence). Germline trimming cut 5 bases from V and 4 bases from J; bases unmatched to any gene: 2. The CDR3 runs to 13 residues. The CDR3 loop reads CASSGDRYNEQFF. The CDR3 DNA follows: TGTGCCAGCAGTGGGGACAGATACAATGAGCAGTTCTTC.

This chain connects TRBV4-1 to TRBJ1-1, with 7 bases matching TRBD1. After removal of 4 bases from V and 4 bases from J, the junction contained 6 bases not matched to a gene. This CDR3 has 14 amino acids. The germline V gene encodes CDR1 MGHRA and CDR2 YSYEKL. CDR3 loop: CASSRTGVGTEAFF. As DNA, the CDR3 is TGCGCCAGCAGCCGCACAGGGGTTGGCACTGAAGCTTTCTTT.

The V gene is TRBV19, the J gene TRBJ2-1; D unclear. V lost 5 bases, J lost 3 bases, and 17 bases lay in between. This CDR3 is 16 amino acids long. Germline CDR1 LNHDA, CDR2 SQIVND (reference sequence). CDR3 protein: CASSPSGPQDYNEQFF. In DNA form, the CDR3 reads TGTGCCAGTAGTCCCTCCGGGCCCCAGGACTACAATGAGCAGTTCTTC. The variable domain in full, completed from reference TRBV19 and TRBJ2-1, reads DGGITQSPKYLFRKEGQNVTLSCEQNLNHDAMYWYRQDPGQGLRLIYYSQIVNDFQKGDIAEGYSVSREKKESFPLTVTSAQKNPTAFYLCASSPSGPQDYNEQFFGPGTRLTVL.